This T cell receptor (beta chain) stems from a study of blood T cells in healthy people across ages. Whole-study results and caveats: Estimates of diversity drawn from one million T cells were considered underestimates.

The V end lost 6 bases, the J end lost 11 bases, and 17 bases lay between the germline ends. This CDR3 has 13 residues. CDR1 and CDR2 (germline): SGHAT, FQDESV (reference sequence). Each sample gave at least 6.5 million isolated PBMCs. Together with a sample-barcoded 5' primer, a J-beta primer mix was included in a second PCR lasting roughly 6 to 12 cycles. TCRdb passed the 5' RACE reads through MiXCR, listing each CDR3 protein once. The table shows 730,000 or so distinct CDR3 sequences, with 35% to 50% occurring only once. As to this clonotype: The target antigen is unknown.

Sequencing was performed on blood. This TCR came from a man older than 75 in good health. The chain is built from TRBV11-1 and TRBJ1-5; the D gene is possibly TRBD1 (6 bases). In DNA, the CDR3 is TGTGCCAGCAGGACAGGACAGATTAAAGCCCAGCATTTT. Translated, it gives CASRTGQIKAQHF.